One and the same sample provided the 17 T cell receptor beta chains below, sequenced in a study of T-cell reconstitution after alpha-beta-depleted transplantation in children. Unique molecular identifiers were incorporated into the prepared TCRbeta library. TCRdb re-called the PCR reads through MiXCR, storing one row per CDR3 protein. This table has 670,000 or so distinct CDR3 sequences, roughly 13% appearing once. The starting material was PBMCs, obtained before TCRalphabeta/CD19-depleted stem cell transplant. The receptors stem from a girl aged 2 to 9 with congenital amegakaryocytic thrombocytopenia, due to receive a stem cell transplant.

Many counts were recorded for this clonotype. The chain carries TRBV29-1 and TRBJ2-1; no reliable D call. The CDR3 is made up of 13 amino acids. Deletions cut 4 bases from V and 1 base from J, with 8 bases between. Germline V gene data show CDR1 as SQVTM and CDR2 as ANQGSEA. The CDR3 loop reads CSVVMASYNEQFF. The CDR3 DNA sequence: TGCAGCGTTGTAATGGCATCCTACAATGAGCAGTTCTTC.

This clonotype was recorded a few times. The chain carries TRBV5-1 and TRBJ2-7; the D gene could be TRBD1 or TRBD2 (5 bases each). CDR3 length: 13 amino acids. Trimming took 4 bases from V and 3 from J, leaving 11 bases between them. CDR1 is SGHRS and CDR2 is YFSETQ in the germline V gene. The CDR3, as DNA: TGCGCCAGCAGCCCGGGACGCGACTACGAGCAGTACTTC. This sequence encodes CASSPGRDYEQYF.

This clonotype has a count of ten or more. J is TRBJ1-2 and V is TRBV6-1; D gene ambiguous. This CDR3 is built from 14 residues. Germline V gives CDR1 MNHNS, CDR2 SASEGT. V was clipped by 2 bases and J by 2 bases, with 9 bases between them. The CDR3 DNA sequence: TGTGCCAGCAGTGAATCTGCCGGAAACTATGGCTACACCTTC. It is translated as CASSESAGNYGYTF.

This clonotype was counted at least ten times. This chain links TRBV28 with TRBJ2-3, with 7 bases identical to TRBD2. Per the germline V gene, CDR1 is MDHEN and CDR2 is SYDVKM. Germline trimming cut 5 bases from V and 2 bases from J; bases unmatched to any gene: 10. The CDR3 sequence is 16 residues long. CDR3 sequence (DNA): TGTGCCAGCAGTCGAGCGGGAATACAATACACAGATACGCAGTATTTT. Amino acids: CASSRAGIQYTDTQYF.

This clonotype is a singleton in its sample. The rearrangement uses TRBV7-6 and TRBJ2-1; 9 nucleotides match TRBD2. The CDR3 runs to 15 residues. Germline assignment: CDR1 SGHVS and CDR2 FNYEAQ. The V and J ends lost 1 base and 8 bases, in that order; junction bases with no gene match: 6. Here the CDR3 reads CASSLVVAGGDEQFF. CDR3 sequence (DNA): TGTGCCAGCAGCTTAGTCGTGGCGGGAGGGGATGAGCAGTTCTTC.

This clonotype has ten or more counts. This rearrangement joins TRBV19 to TRBJ1-1; no clear D gene. The CDR3 runs 13 residues. The V and J ends lost 5 bases and 2 bases respectively, with 9 bases between them. Germline V gene lookup returns CDR1 LNHDA and CDR2 SQIVND (reference sequence). The CDR3 coding sequence is TGTGCCAGTAGTTCAGAGTTCAACACTGAAGCTTTCTTT. This codes for CASSSEFNTEAFF.

This clonotype was seen ten or more times. The CDR3 spells CASRLAGVAGELFF. The CDR3 nucleotides are TGCGCCAGCCGACTAGCGGGAGTCGCCGGGGAGCTGTTTTTT. The chain combines TRBV5-1 with TRBJ2-2; 12 nucleotides match TRBD2. The CDR3 is made up of 14 amino acids. V shed 7 bases, J shed 6 bases, and the junction held 4 bases outside the gene matches. Germline V CDR1 and CDR2: SGHRS, YFSETQ.

The chain has TRBV12-3 or TRBV12-4 and TRBJ2-7, with D perhaps TRBD1 (6 bases). The ends were cut back, 5 bases at V and 8 bases at J, with 19 bases in the middle. The CDR3 loop spans 14 amino acids. The CDR3 here is CASSPTTQGGKQYF. CDR3 bases: TGTGCCAGCAGTCCAACAACTCAAGGGGGAAAGCAGTACTTC.

This clonotype was observed at least ten times. CDR3 sequence reads: CSVAQGRSSYNEQFF. CDR3 nucleotide sequence: TGCAGCGTTGCGCAGGGCCGATCCTCCTACAATGAGCAGTTCTTC. V usage is TRBV29-1 and J usage is TRBJ2-1; weak D call: TRBD1 (5 bases). V gave up 4 bases and J gave up 0 bases, with 13 bases separating them. The CDR3 is 15 residues long. Germline V lookup: CDR1 SQVTM, CDR2 ANQGSEA.

This clonotype has ten or more counts. The V gene is TRBV24-1, the J gene TRBJ2-2; D gene uncertain. Trimming cost V 9 bases and J 1 base, with 2 bases left between them. Germline CDR1 reads KGHDR; CDR2 reads SFDVKD. CDR3 length equals 11 residues. In DNA, the CDR3 is TGTGCCACCGTGAACACCGGGGAGCTGTTTTTT. Amino acids: CATVNTGELFF.

This clonotype came up many times. The genes are TRBV5-1 and TRBJ2-3, with D perhaps assigned TRBD1 or TRBD2 (5 bases each). Trimming shortened V by 4 bases and J by 6 bases, and 24 bases separated the two germline ends. This CDR3 is built from 17 residues. Germline values: CDR1 SGHRS, CDR2 YFSETQ. The CDR3 DNA follows: TGCGCCAGCAGCACTACCCGGGACCCGAGGGGATGGGATACGCAGTATTTT. Protein product: CASSTTRDPRGWDTQYF. The full variable domain, completed using reference TRBV5-1 and TRBJ2-3, is KAGVTQTPRYLIKTRGQQVTLSCSPISGHRSVSWYQQTPGQGLQFLFEYFSETQRNKGNFPGRFSGRQFSNSRSEMNVSTLELGDSALYLCASSTTRDPRGWDTQYFGPGTRLTVL.

This clonotype was observed a few times. This chain uses TRBV7-9 with TRBJ2-7; TRBD2 matches at 12 bases. Losses at the gene ends were 5 bases for V and 4 bases for J; bases not matched to a gene: 6. The CDR3 has 15 residues. Germline values: CDR1 SEHNR, CDR2 FQNEAQ (reference sequence). Here the CDR3 reads CASSPPTSGRYEQYF. As DNA, the CDR3 is TGTGCCAGCAGCCCCCCCACTAGCGGGAGGTACGAGCAGTACTTC.

This chain uses TRBV5-5 with TRBJ2-2; TRBD2 is a possible D gene (7 bases). Trimming pared 5 bases from V and 3 bases from J, leaving 17 bases between. Germline values: CDR1 SGHKS, CDR2 YYEKEE (reference sequence). The length of the CDR3 is 16 residues. The CDR3 DNA reads as TGTGCCAGCAGTCACGGGGGCGGGAGTCACACCGGGGAGCTGTTTTTT. Translating gives CASSHGGGSHTGELFF.

The sample holds many counts of this clonotype. The chain is built from TRBV29-1 and TRBJ2-5, with D possibly TRBD1 on 6 matching bases. Per the germline V gene, CDR1 is SQVTM and CDR2 is ANQGSEA. The CDR3 covers 14 residues. Between the trimmed V and J ends, which lost 7 bases and 3 bases, there was a span of 18 bases. CDR3 coding DNA: TGCAGCGCCATACCTAGGACAGAAGAAGAGACCCAGTACTTC. Translating gives CSAIPRTEEETQYF.

In its sample, this clonotype was seen a few times. The chain uses TRBV10-3 and TRBJ2-5; 8 positions match TRBD2. V lost 7 bases to trimming and J lost 0 bases; unmatched junction nucleotides: 4. Germline V gene lookup returns CDR1 ENHRY and CDR2 SYGVKD. The CDR3 has 14 residues. The CDR3 bases are TGTGCCATCAATGCGGGAGGATACCAAGAGACCCAGTACTTC. The encoded protein is CAINAGGYQETQYF.

This clonotype was observed many times. The chain carries TRBV6-5 and TRBJ2-7; 8 bases agree with TRBD2. Germline trimming cut 5 bases from V and 0 bases from J; bases unmatched to any gene: 6. The CDR3 totals 15 residues. Germline-derived CDR1 and CDR2 are MNHEY and SVGAGI. CDR3 DNA: TGTGCCAGCAGTATACTAGCGGTAGTCTCCTACGAGCAGTACTTC. This sequence encodes CASSILAVVSYEQYF.

This rearrangement joins TRBV20-1 to TRBJ2-2; 7 bases match TRBD1. The CDR3 covers 17 residues. Germline V lookup: CDR1 DFQATT, CDR2 SNEGSKA (reference sequence). With V trimmed by 5 bases and J by 1 base, 13 bases remained unmatched. The CDR3 DNA sequence: TGCAGTGCTCGATACAGCACGGGGACAGAGAACACCGGGGAGCTGTTTTTT. Translating it yields CSARYSTGTENTGELFF.